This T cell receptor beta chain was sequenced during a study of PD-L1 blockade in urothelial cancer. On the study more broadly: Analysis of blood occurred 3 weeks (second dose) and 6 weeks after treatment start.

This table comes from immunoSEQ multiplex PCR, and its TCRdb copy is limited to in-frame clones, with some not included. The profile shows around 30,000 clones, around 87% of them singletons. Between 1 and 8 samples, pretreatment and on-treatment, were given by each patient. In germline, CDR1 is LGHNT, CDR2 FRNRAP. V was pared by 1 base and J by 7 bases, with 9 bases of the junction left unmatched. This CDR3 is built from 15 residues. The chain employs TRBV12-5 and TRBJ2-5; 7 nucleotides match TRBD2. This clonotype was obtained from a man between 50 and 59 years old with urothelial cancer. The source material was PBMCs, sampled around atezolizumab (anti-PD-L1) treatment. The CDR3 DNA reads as TGTGCTAGTGGTTTGGGGAGCGGGGCCGGGGGGACCCAGTACTTC. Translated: CASGLGSGAGGTQYF.